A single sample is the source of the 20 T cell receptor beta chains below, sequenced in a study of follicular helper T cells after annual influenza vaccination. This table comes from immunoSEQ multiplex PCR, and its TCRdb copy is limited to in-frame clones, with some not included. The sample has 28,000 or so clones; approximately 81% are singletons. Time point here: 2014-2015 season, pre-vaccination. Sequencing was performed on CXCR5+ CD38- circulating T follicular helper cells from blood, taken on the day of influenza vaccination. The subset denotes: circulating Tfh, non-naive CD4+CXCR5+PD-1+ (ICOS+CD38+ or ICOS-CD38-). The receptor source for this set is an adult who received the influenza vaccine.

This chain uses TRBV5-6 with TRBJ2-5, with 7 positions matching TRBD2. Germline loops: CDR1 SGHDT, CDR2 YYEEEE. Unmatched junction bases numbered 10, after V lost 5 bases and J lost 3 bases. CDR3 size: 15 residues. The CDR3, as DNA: TGTGCCAGCAGGTCTCCCGGGGGGAGTGAAGAGACCCAGTACTTC. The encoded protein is CASRSPGGSEETQYF.

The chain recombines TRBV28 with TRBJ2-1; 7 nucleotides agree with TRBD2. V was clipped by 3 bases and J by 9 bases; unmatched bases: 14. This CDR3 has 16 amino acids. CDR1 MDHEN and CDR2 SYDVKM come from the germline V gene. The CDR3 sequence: CASSLPRDYLGGEQFF. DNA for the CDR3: TGTGCCAGCAGTTTGCCCCGGGACTATTTGGGCGGTGAGCAGTTCTTC.

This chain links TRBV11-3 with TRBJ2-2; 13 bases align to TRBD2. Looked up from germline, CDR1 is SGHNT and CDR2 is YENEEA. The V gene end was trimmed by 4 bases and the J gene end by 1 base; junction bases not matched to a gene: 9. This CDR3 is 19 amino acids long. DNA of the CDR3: TGTGCCAGCAGCTCAGCCGGGACTAGCGGGACCAGGAACACCGGGGAGCTGTTTTTT. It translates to CASSSAGTSGTRNTGELFF.

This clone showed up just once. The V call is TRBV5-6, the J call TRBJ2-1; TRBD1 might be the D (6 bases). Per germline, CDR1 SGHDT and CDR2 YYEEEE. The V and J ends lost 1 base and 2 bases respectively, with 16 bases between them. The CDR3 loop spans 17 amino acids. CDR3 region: CASSLLSGDPAYNEQFF. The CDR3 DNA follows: TGTGCCAGCAGCTTGTTGTCAGGGGACCCGGCCTACAATGAGCAGTTCTTC.

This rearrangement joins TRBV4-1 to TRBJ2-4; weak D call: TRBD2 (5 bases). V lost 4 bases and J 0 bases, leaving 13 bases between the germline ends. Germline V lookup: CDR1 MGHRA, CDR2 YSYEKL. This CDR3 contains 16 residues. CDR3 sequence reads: CASSRTERIAKNIQYF. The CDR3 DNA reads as TGCGCCAGCAGCCGTACAGAGCGGATAGCCAAAAACATTCAGTACTTC.

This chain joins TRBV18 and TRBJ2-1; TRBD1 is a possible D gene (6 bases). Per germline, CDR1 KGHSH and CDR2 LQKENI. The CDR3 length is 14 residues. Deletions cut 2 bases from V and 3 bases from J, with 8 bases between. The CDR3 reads CASSPSDSYNEQFF. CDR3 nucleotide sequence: TGTGCCAGCTCACCATCGGACAGCTACAATGAGCAGTTCTTC.

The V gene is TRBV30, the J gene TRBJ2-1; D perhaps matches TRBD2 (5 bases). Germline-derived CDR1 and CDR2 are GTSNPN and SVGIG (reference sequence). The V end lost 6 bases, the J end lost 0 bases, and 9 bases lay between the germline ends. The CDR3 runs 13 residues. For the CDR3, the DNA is TGTGCCTGCGCTACTAGCTCCTACAATGAGCAGTTCTTC. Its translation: CACATSSYNEQFF.

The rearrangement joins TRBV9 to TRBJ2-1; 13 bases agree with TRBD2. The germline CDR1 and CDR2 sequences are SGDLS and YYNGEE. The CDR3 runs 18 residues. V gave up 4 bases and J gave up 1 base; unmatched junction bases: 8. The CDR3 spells CASSLGLAGMGSYNEQFF. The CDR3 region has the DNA TGTGCCAGCAGCCTGGGACTAGCGGGAATGGGGTCCTACAATGAGCAGTTCTTC.

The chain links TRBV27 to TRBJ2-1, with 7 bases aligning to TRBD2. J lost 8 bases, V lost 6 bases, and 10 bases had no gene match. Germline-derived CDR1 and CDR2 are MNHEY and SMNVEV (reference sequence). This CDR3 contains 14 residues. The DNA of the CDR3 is TGTGCCAGCAGGGCTTTGACTAGCCCCCATGAGCAGTTCTTC. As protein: CASRALTSPHEQFF.

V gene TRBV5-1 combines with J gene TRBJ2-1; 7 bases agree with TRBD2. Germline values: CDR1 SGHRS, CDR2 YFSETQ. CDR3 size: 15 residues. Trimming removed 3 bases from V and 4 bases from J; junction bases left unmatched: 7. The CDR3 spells CASSSGLDLYNEQFF. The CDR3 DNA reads TGCGCCAGCAGCTCCGGACTAGACTTATACAATGAGCAGTTCTTC.

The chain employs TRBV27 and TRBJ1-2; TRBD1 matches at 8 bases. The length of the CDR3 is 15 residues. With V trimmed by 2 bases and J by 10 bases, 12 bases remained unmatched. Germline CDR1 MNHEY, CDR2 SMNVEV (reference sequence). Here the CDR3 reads CASSLRTGTGTVYTF. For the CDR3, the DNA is TGTGCCAGCAGTTTACGGACCGGGACAGGAACAGTCTACACCTTC.

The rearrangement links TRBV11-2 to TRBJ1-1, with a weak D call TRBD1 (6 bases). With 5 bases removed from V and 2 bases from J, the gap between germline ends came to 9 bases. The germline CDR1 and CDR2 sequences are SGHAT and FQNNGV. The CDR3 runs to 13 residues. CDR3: CASSGQSNTEAFF. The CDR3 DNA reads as TGTGCCAGCAGCGGACAGTCAAACACTGAAGCTTTCTTT. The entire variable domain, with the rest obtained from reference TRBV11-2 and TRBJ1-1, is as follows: EAGVAQSPRYKIIEKRQSVAFWCNPISGHATLYWYQQILGQGPKLLIQFQNNGVVDDSQLPKDRFSAERLKGVDSTLKIQPAKLEDSAVYLCASSGQSNTEAFFGQGTRLTVV.

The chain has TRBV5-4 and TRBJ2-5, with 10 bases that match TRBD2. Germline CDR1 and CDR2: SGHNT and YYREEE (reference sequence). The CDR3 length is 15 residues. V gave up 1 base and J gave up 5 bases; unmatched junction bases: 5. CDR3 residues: CASSLSGRAQETQYF. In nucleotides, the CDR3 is TGTGCCAGCAGCTTGAGCGGGAGGGCCCAGGAGACCCAGTACTTC.

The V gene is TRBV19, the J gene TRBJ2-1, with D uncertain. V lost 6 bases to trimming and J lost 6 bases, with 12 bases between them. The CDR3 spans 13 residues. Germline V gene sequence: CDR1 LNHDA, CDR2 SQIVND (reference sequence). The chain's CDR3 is CASRPRLLNEQFF. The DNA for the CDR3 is TGTGCCAGTAGACCGAGACTGCTCAATGAGCAGTTCTTC.

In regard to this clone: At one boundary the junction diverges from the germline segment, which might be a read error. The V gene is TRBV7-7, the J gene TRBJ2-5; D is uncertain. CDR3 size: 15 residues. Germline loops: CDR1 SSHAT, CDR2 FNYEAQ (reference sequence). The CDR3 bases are TGTGCTAGCAGCTTAATCGGGTCCTCCGGGGAGACCCAGTACTTC. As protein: CASSLIGSSGETQYF.

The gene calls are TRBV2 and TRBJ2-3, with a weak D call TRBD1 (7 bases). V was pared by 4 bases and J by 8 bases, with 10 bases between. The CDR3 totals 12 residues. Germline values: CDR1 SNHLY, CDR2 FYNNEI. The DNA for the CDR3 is TGTGCCAGCAGTGGGCAGGGGGGTACGCAGTATTTT. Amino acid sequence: CASSGQGGTQYF.

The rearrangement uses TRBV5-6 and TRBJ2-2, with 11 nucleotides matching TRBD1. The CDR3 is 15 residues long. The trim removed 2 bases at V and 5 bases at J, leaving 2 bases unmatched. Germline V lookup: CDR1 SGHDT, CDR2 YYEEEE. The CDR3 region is CASSFRDRGTGELFF. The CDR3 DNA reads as TGTGCCAGCAGCTTCCGGGACAGGGGGACCGGGGAGCTGTTTTTT.

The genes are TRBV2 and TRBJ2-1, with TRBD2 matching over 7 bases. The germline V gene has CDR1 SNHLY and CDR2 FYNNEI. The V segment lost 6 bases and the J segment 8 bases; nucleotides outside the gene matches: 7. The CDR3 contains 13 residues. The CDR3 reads CASRWGGSDEQFF. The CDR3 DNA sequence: TGTGCCAGCAGGTGGGGGGGTTCGGATGAGCAGTTCTTC.

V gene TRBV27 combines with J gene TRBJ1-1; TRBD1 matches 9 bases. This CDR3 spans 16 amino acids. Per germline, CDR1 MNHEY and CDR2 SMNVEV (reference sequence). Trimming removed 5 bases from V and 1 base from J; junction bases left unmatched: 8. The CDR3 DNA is TGTGCCAGCAGTCGGGACAGGGTGGGCAGGAACACTGAAGCTTTCTTT. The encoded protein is CASSRDRVGRNTEAFF.

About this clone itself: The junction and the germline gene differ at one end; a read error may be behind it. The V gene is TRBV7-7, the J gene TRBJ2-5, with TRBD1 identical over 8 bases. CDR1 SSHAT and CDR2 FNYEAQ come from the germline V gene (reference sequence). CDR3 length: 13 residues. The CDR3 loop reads CASSSGQGRAQYF. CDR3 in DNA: TGTGCTAGCAGCTCAGGACAGGGACGAGCCCAGTACTTC.